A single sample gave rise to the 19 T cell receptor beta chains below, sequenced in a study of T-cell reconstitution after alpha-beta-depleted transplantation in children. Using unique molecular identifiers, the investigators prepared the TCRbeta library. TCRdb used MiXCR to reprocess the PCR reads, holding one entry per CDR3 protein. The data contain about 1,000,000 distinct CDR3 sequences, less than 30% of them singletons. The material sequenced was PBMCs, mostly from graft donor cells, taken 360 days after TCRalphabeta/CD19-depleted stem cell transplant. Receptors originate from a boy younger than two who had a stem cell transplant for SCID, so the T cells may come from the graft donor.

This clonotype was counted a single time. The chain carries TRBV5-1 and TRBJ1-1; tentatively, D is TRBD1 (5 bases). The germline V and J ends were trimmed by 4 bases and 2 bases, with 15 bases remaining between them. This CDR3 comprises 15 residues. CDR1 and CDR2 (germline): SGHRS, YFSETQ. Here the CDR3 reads CASSGRGSSNTEAFF. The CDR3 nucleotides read TGCGCCAGCAGCGGGAGGGGAAGCTCTAACACTGAAGCTTTCTTT.

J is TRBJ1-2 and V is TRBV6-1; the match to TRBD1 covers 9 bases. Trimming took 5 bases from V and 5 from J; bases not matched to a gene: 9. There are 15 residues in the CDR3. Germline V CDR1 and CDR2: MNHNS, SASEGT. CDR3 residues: CASSTRGTGTYGYTF. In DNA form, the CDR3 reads TGTGCCAGCAGTACACGGGGGACAGGGACATATGGCTACACCTTC.

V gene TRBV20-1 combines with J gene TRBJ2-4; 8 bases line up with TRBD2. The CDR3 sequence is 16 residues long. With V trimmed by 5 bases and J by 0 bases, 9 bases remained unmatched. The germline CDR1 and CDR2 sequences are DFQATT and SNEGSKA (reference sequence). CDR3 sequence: CSAPLSGALAKNIQYF. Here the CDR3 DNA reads TGCAGTGCTCCACTTAGCGGGGCCTTAGCCAAAAACATTCAGTACTTC.

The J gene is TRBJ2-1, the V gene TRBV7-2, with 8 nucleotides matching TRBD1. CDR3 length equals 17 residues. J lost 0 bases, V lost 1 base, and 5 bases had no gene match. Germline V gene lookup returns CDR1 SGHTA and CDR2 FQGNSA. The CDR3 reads CASSLGAGGLSYNEQFF. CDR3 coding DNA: TGTGCCAGCAGCTTAGGGGCAGGGGGCCTCTCCTACAATGAGCAGTTCTTC.

The CDR3 DNA reads as TGTGCCAGCAGCCTAAACCGGGACAGCCTCTACGAGCAGTACTTC. Residues: CASSLNRDSLYEQYF. The chain uses TRBV4-2 and TRBJ2-7; 7 bases are shared with TRBD1. Germline V gene sequence: CDR1 LGHNA, CDR2 YNFKEQ. Trimming took 4 bases from V and 3 from J; bases not matched to a gene: 9. This CDR3 region has 15 residues.

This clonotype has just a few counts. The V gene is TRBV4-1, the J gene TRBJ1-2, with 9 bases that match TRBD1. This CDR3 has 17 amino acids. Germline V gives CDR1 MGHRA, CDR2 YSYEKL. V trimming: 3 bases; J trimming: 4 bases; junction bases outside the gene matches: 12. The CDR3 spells CASSHPGTGSRGYGYTF. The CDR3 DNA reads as TGCGCCAGCAGCCACCCCGGGACAGGGAGTCGAGGCTATGGCTACACCTTC.

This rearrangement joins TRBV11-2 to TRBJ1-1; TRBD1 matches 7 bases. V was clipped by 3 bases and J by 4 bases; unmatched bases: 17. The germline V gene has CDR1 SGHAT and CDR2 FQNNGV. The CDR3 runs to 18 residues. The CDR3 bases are TGTGCCAGCAGCTTTAGACCTATTCCAACAGGGGTGGGCACTGAAGCTTTCTTT. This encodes CASSFRPIPTGVGTEAFF. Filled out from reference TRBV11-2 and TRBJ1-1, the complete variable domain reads EAGVAQSPRYKIIEKRQSVAFWCNPISGHATLYWYQQILGQGPKLLIQFQNNGVVDDSQLPKDRFSAERLKGVDSTLKIQPAKLEDSAVYLCASSFRPIPTGVGTEAFFGQGTRLTVV.

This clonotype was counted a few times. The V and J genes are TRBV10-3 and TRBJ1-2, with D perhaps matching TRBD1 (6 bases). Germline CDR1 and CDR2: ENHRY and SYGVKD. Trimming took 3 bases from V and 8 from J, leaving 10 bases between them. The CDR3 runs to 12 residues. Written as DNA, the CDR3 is TGTGCCATCAGTGATCAGGGGAACGGCTACACCTTC. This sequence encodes CAISDQGNGYTF.

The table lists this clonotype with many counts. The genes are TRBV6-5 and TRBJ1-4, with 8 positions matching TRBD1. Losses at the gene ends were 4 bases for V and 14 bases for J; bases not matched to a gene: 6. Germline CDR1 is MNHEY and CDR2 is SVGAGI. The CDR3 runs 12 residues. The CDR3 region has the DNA TGTGCCAGCAGTTTCGGGACAGGAAGGCTGTTTTTT. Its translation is CASSFGTGRLFF.

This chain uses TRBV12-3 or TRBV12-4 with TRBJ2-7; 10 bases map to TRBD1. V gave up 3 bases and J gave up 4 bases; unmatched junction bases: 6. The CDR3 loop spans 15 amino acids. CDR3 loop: CASSFLRQGAYEQYF. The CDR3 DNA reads TGTGCCAGCAGTTTCCTTCGACAGGGGGCTTACGAGCAGTACTTC.

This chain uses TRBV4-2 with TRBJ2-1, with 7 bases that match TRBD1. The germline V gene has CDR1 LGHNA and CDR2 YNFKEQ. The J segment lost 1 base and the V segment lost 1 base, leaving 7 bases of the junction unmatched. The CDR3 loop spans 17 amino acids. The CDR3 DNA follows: TGTGCCAGCAGCCAAGCCCCGACAGGGCTTTCCTACAATGAGCAGTTCTTC. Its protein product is CASSQAPTGLSYNEQFF.

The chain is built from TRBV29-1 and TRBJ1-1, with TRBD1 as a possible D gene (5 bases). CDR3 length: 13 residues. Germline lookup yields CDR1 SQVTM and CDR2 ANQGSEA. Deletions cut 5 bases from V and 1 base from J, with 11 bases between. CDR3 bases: TGCAGCGTTAACCGGGGCCAGAACACTGAAGCTTTCTTT. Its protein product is CSVNRGQNTEAFF.

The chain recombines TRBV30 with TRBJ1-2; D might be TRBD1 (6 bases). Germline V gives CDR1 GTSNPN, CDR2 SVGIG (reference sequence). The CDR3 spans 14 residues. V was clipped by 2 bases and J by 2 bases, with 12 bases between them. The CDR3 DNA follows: TGTGCCTGGAGTCGGGACACAGGGAACTATGGCTACACCTTC. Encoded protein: CAWSRDTGNYGYTF.

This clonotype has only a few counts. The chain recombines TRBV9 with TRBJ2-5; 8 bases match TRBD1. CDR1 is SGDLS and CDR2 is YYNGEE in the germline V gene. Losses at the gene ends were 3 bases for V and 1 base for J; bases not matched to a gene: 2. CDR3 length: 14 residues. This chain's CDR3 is CASSEDRGQETQYF. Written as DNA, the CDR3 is TGTGCCAGCAGCGAAGACAGGGGCCAAGAGACCCAGTACTTC.

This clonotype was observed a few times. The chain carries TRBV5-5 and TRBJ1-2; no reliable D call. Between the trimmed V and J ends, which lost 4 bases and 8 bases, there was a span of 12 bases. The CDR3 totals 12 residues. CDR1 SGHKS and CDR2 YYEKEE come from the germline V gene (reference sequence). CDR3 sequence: CASSPTSGGYTF. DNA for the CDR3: TGTGCCAGCAGCCCGACGAGTGGCGGCTACACCTTC.

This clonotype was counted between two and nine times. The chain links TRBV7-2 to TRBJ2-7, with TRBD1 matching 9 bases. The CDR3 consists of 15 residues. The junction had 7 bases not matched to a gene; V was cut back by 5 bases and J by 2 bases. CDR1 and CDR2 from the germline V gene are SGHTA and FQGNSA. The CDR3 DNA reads TGTGCCAGCAGCGCTCGGACAGGGGCCACCTACGAGCAGTACTTC. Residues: CASSARTGATYEQYF.

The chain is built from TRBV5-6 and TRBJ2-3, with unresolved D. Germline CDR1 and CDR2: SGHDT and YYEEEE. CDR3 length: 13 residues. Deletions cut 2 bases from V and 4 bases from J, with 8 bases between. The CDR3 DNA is TGTGCCAGCAGCTTCTTTAAAGCAGATACGCAGTATTTT. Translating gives CASSFFKADTQYF.

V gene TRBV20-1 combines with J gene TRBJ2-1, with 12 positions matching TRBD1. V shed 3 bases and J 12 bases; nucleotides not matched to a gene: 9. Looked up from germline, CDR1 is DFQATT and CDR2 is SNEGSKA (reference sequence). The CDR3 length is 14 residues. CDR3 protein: CSARSGQGAGGQFF. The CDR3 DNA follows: TGCAGTGCTAGGTCGGGACAGGGGGCGGGTGGGCAGTTCTTC.

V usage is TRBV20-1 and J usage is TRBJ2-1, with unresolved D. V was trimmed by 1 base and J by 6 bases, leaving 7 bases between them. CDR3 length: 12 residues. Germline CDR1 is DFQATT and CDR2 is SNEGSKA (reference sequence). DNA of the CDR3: TGCAGTGCTAGAGGGAGAGCCAATGAGCAGTTCTTC. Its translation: CSARGRANEQFF.